The entry below gives a single T cell receptor beta chain sequence along with its context. CDR1 and CDR2 from the germline V gene are LNHNV and YYDKDF (reference sequence). This CDR3 is 12 amino acids long. V lost 5 bases to trimming and J lost 3 bases, with 6 bases between them. This sample stems from a study of control samples from healthy donors and cancer patients. Here immunoSEQ multiplex PCR was the method, and the copy in TCRdb shows in-frame clones only, minus some. The sample includes roughly 200,000 clones, 85% to 95% seen only once; the top ten take about 1.5%. Sequenced material: blood. The genes are TRBV15 and TRBJ2-3; no clear D gene. This receptor was obtained from a man in his late teens or twenties in good health. The CDR3 here is CATSRITDTQYF. CDR3 nucleotide sequence: TGTGCCACCAGCCGTATAACAGATACGCAGTATTTT.